A selection of T cell receptor beta chains follows, all from one sample in a study of cytomegalovirus exposure and HLA in healthy donors. Profiling relied on immunoSEQ multiplex PCR, and the TCRdb table lists in-frame clones only, not all of them. Of some 150,000 clones listed, 75% to 90% are singletons. Sequencing used PBMCs. These receptors originate from a woman between 25 and 40 years old in good health and CMV-seropositive. The CDR3 runs from the conserved cysteine through the conserved F or W. D genes are given only for firm matches. Expanded clones get a size class; other rows say once, few or many, or leave the size out.

v_gene,abundance,j_gene,d_gene,CDR3aa,CDR3nt
TRBV13,-,TRBJ1-1,TRBD1,CASSSSGGIPNTEAFF,TGTGCCAGCAGCTCCTCAGGGGGTATCCCGAACACTGAAGCTTTCTTT
TRBV29-1,-,TRBJ2-7,-,CSVSTARAGEQYF,TGCAGCGTATCGACTGCCAGGGCTGGAGAGCAGTACTTC
TRBV28,-,TRBJ1-2,-,CASSLGRLEDFPRGYTF,TGTGCCAGCAGTTTAGGACGTCTAGAGGACTTCCCCCGCGGCTACACCTTC
TRBV5-6,once,TRBJ2-7,-,CASKKRGSYEQYF,TGTGCCAGCAAGAAAAGGGGCTCCTACGAGCAGTACTTC
TRBV2,-,TRBJ2-3,TRBD2,CASTRTRLAGAPSVADTQYF,TGTGCCAGCACCCGAACCAGACTAGCGGGAGCCCCCAGCGTTGCAGATACGCAGTATTTT
TRBV25-1,-,TRBJ2-3,TRBD2,CASSELAGGTDTQYF,TGTGCCAGCAGTGAATTAGCGGGAGGCACAGATACGCAGTATTTT
TRBV11-2,-,TRBJ2-7,-,CASSRPRDSYEQYF,TGTGCCAGCAGCCGCCCGAGGGACTCCTACGAGCAGTACTTC
TRBV5-4,-,TRBJ1-1,-,CASRSGGGRMNTEAFF,TGTGCCAGCAGGTCGGGAGGGGGGAGAATGAACACTGAAGCTTTCTTT
TRBV5-1,-,TRBJ1-1,-,CASSFRQDEAFF,TGCGCCAGCAGCTTCCGACAGGATGAAGCTTTCTTT
TRBV28,-,TRBJ1-5,TRBD1,CASSYRGDQPQHF,TGTGCCAGCAGCTACAGGGGGGATCAGCCCCAGCATTTT
TRBV5-1,once,TRBJ2-1,TRBD2,CASSPGLAGNEQFF,TGCGCCAGCAGCCCCGGACTAGCGGGGAATGAGCAGTTCTTC
TRBV6-6,-,TRBJ1-5,TRBD1,CASSFYRGPSNQPQHF,TGTGCCAGCAGTTTCTACAGGGGGCCTAGCAATCAGCCCCAGCATTTT
TRBV28,-,TRBJ1-2,-,CASSFWQGRYGYTF,TGTGCCAGCAGTTTTTGGCAGGGCCGATATGGCTACACCTTC
TRBV4-1,-,TRBJ1-4,TRBD1,CASSLEGAYEKLFF,TGCGCCAGCAGCCTTGAGGGGGCTTATGAAAAACTGTTTTTT
TRBV6-1,-,TRBJ2-3,-,CASSELWTGDTQYF,TGTGCCAGCAGTGAGCTATGGACTGGTGATACGCAGTATTTT
TRBV6-1,few,TRBJ2-7,TRBD2,CASSEQLAEAYEQYF,TGTGCCAGCAGTGAGCAACTAGCGGAGGCCTACGAGCAGTACTTC
TRBV2,-,TRBJ1-2,-,CASIAYAQRAYGYTF,TGTGCCAGCATTGCCTATGCCCAGAGGGCATATGGCTACACCTTC
TRBV2,-,TRBJ2-6,-,CASSEKQGLPSGANVLTF,TGTGCCAGCAGTGAAAAGCAGGGGCTCCCCTCTGGGGCCAACGTCCTGACTTTC
TRBV19,-,TRBJ1-6,TRBD1,CATHAGQGHNSPLHF,TGTGCCACCCACGCGGGACAGGGGCACAATTCACCCCTCCACTTT
TRBV5-4,-,TRBJ2-7,TRBD2,CASSPGGVGYEQYF,TGTGCCAGCAGCCCTGGGGGGGTTGGCTACGAGCAGTACTTC
TRBV5-6,-,TRBJ2-1,TRBD2,CASSLGLGSGRGGEQFF,TGTGCCAGCAGCTTGGGGTTGGGTAGCGGGAGGGGCGGTGAGCAGTTCTTC
TRBV7-2,once,TRBJ2-1,-,CASSLAGGYEQFF,TGTGCCAGCAGCTTAGCGGGCGGGTATGAGCAGTTCTTC
TRBV5-1,few,TRBJ2-3,TRBD2,CASSRTSGGASTDTQYF,TGCGCCAGCAGCCGGACGAGCGGGGGCGCGAGCACAGATACGCAGTATTTT
TRBV5-6,once,TRBJ2-4,TRBD2,CASSLVAGAGIQYF,TGTGCCAGCAGCTTGGTAGCGGGAGCCGGGATTCAGTACTTC
TRBV11-1,-,TRBJ2-1,TRBD2,CASMAAPGTSGVLF,TGTGCCAGCATGGCAGCTCCCGGGACTAGCGGAGTTCTCTTC
TRBV2,-,TRBJ2-3,-,CASKGTSTDTQYF,TGTGCCAGCAAAGGGACTAGCACAGATACGCAGTATTTT
TRBV18,-,TRBJ2-7,-,CASSPTVQDFDEQYF,TGTGCCAGCTCTCCGACAGTTCAGGATTTCGACGAGCAGTACTTC
TRBV7-2,-,TRBJ2-7,-,CASSLEGVSETYEQYF,TGTGCCAGCAGCTTAGAAGGGGTCTCAGAAACCTACGAGCAGTACTTC
TRBV2,-,TRBJ2-7,TRBD1,CASSTGTGSYEQYF,TGTGCCAGCAGTACCGGGACAGGGTCCTACGAGCAGTACTTC
TRBV10-1,-,TRBJ1-1,TRBD1,CASSELQGANTEAFF,TGCGCCAGCAGTGAGCTACAGGGGGCGAACACTGAAGCTTTCTTT
TRBV5-1,-,TRBJ2-3,TRBD2,CASSRTSGSADTQYF,TGCGCCAGCAGCCGGACTAGCGGGAGCGCAGATACGCAGTATTTT
TRBV28,-,TRBJ1-1,-,CASSPLVWDTEAFF,TGTGCCAGCAGTCCCCTAGTGTGGGACACTGAAGCTTTCTTT
TRBV7-8,-,TRBJ1-2,-,CASSFGREIYGYTF,TGTGCCAGCAGCTTCGGCAGGGAAATATATGGCTACACCTTC